This T cell receptor beta chain is from a study of human T cells and chemical hapten exposure. Across the whole study: Predominantly women, the patients had alopecia areata, totalis or universalis.

The V end lost 5 bases, the J end lost 7 bases, and 17 bases lay between the germline ends. The CDR3 spans 14 residues. The time point is: pre-sensitization, week 0. Treatment noted: therapeutic diphenylcyclopropenone sensitization with weekly scalp DPC. As the library was built, unique molecular identifiers were attached to individual cDNA molecules. TCRdb itself ran the RACE reads through MiXCR, one entry per CDR3 protein. Altogether roughly 380,000 distinct CDR3 sequences are present, roughly 5.3% being singletons, with the ten largest covering 2% to 3%. The rearrangement uses TRBV12-3 or TRBV12-4 and TRBJ1-2, with D unclear. The source was whole blood, collected in connection with sensitization to the hapten diphenylcyclopropenone (DPC). This TCR was recovered from a woman aged 50 to 60 with alopecia areata. Some clones in this sample may be carry-over from other donors' samples. The CDR3 bases are TGTGCCAGCAGTCTTAGACACGGTTCTGGTGGCTACACCTTC. It codes for CASSLRHGSGGYTF.